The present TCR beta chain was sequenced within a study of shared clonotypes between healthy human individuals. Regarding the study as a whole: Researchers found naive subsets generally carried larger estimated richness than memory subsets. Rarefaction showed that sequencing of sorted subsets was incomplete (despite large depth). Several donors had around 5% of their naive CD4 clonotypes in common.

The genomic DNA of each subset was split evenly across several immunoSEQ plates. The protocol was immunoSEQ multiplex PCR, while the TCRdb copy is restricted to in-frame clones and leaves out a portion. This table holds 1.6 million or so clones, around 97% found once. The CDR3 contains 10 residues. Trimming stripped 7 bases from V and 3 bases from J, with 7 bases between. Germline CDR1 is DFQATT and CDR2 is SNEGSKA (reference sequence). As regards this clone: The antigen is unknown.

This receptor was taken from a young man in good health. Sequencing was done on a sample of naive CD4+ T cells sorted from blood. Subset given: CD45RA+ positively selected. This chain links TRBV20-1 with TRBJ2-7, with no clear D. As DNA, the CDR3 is TGCAGTGGAGGACGCTACGAGCAGTACTTC. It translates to CSGGRYEQYF.